This T cell receptor (beta chain) was sequenced during a study of blood T cell repertoires in COVID-19. The junction had 2 bases not matched to a gene; V was cut back by 2 bases and J by 1 base. The CDR3 consists of 15 residues. Germline CDR1 reads MNHEY; CDR2 reads SVGAGI. Method: immunoSEQ multiplex PCR; TCRdb's copy keeps in-frame clones and lacks some. The sample lists 250,000 to 400,000 clones; around 84% were seen once. Note on this clone: Additional DNA sequences in this sample encode the identical CDR3.

The sequencing sample was made of PBMCs or T cells enriched from blood (not recorded which). V is TRBV6-5 and J is TRBJ2-1; 7 bases are a match to TRBD2. This sequence was found in a young woman who had been exposed to COVID-19. The CDR3 loop is CASSYKAGSYNEQFF. CDR3 in DNA: TGTGCCAGCAGTTACAAAGCGGGGTCCTACAATGAGCAGTTCTTC.